This T cell receptor (beta chain) was documented in a study of T-cell reconstitution after alpha-beta-depleted transplantation in children. Whole-study results and caveats: T-cell numbers and diversity, one year after transplant, stemmed largely from T cells that were newly produced. Surviving recipient T cells and thymic progenitors accounted for the high day-60 TCRbeta diversity observed in some patients. Alpha-beta T cells about two months after transplant reportedly derived from several hundred expanded graft clones.

Unique molecular identifiers were incorporated into the prepared TCRbeta library. A single record per CDR3 protein comes from TCRdb applying MiXCR to the PCR reads. The sample shows hundreds of thousands of distinct CDR3 sequences, around a sixth of them seen only once. Trimming took 0 bases from V and 10 from J, leaving 7 bases between them. Germline V CDR1 and CDR2: SGHRS, YFSETQ. The CDR3 is 11 amino acids. As concerns this clonotype: Its antigen remains unknown.

The TCR was taken from a male patient aged 2-15 years who had a stem cell transplant for acute lymphoblastic leukemia, so the T cells may come from the graft donor. The rearrangement links TRBV5-1 to TRBJ1-1, with D uncertain. The sample consisted of PBMCs, mostly from graft donor cells, taken 360 days after TCRalphabeta/CD19-depleted stem cell transplant. CDR3 bases: TGCGCCAGCAGCTTGGACAAGGTAGCTTTCTTT. Translated, it gives CASSLDKVAFF.